The 11 T cell receptor beta chains below all came from one sample that was sequenced in a study of blood T cell repertoires in COVID-19. Clones were sequenced by immunoSEQ multiplex PCR, and TCRdb holds only the in-frame ones, with some missing. The table shows about 14,000 clones, with 73% occurring only once. The specimen sequenced was peripheral blood. These receptor sequences come from a boy aged 2 to 9 with active or convalescent COVID-19.

This clone was counted only a few times. The rearrangement links TRBV29-1 to TRBJ1-2, with 8 bases that match TRBD1. The V gene's germline CDR1 is SQVTM and CDR2 ANQGSEA. V lost 4 bases and J lost 4; bases outside the gene matches: 14. CDR3 length: 16 amino acids. CDR3 coding DNA: TGCAGCGTTGGGAGGGGCGGACAGGGTGAACGCTATGGCTACACCTTC. Translated: CSVGRGGQGERYGYTF. Supplemented by reference TRBV29-1 and TRBJ1-2, the full variable domain reads SAVISQKPSRDICQRGTSLTIQCQVDSQVTMMFWYRQQPGQSLTLIATANQGSEATYESGFVIDKFPISRPNLTFSTLTVSNMSPEDSSIYLCSVGRGGQGERYGYTFGSGTRLTVV.

This clone was counted a few times. The CDR3 protein is CASTPTGAGGELFF. DNA for the CDR3: TGTGCCAGCACTCCGACAGGGGCGGGCGGGGAGCTGTTTTTT. The V gene is TRBV6-5, the J gene TRBJ2-2, with 8 bases lining up with TRBD1. The CDR3 sequence is 14 residues long. From germline, CDR1 is MNHEY and CDR2 SVGAGI. The trim removed 7 bases at V and 7 bases at J, leaving 8 bases unmatched.

By proportion, this clone is medium-sized. The rearrangement uses TRBV27 and TRBJ2-2, with a weak D call TRBD2 (5 bases). V was clipped by 3 bases and J by 7 bases, with 6 bases between them. This CDR3 contains 12 residues. Germline loops: CDR1 MNHEY, CDR2 SMNVEV (reference sequence). DNA for the CDR3: TGTGCCAGCAGTTTCGGGATCGGGGAGCTGTTTTTT. The encoded protein is CASSFGIGELFF.

The chain links TRBV20-1 to TRBJ2-4; weak D call: TRBD1 (6 bases). V lost 3 bases and J 4 bases, leaving 7 bases between the germline ends. The germline V gene encodes CDR1 DFQATT and CDR2 SNEGSKA (reference sequence). This CDR3 has 12 residues. CDR3 nucleotide sequence: TGCAGTGCTAGTACAGGGAAAAACATTCAGTACTTC. The encoded protein is CSASTGKNIQYF.

This clone occurred a few times. The chain is built from TRBV28 and TRBJ2-7, with D perhaps TRBD2 (7 bases). Germline values: CDR1 MDHEN, CDR2 SYDVKM. CDR3 length: 15 amino acids. Trimming pared 1 base from V and 2 bases from J, leaving 12 bases between. CDR3 protein: CASSLFSGGAYEQYF. The CDR3 DNA follows: TGTGCCAGCAGTTTATTCTCGGGGGGCGCCTACGAGCAGTACTTC.

The V call is TRBV4-1, the J call TRBJ1-1; D is perhaps TRBD1 (5 bases). Germline CDR1 reads MGHRA; CDR2 reads YSYEKL. This CDR3 is 13 amino acids long. V dropped 4 bases and J dropped 6 bases, with 12 bases sitting between them. In DNA, the CDR3 is TGCGCCAGCAGCCCCCCGGGGGTAGCTGAAGCTTTCTTT. Its translation is CASSPPGVAEAFF.

J is TRBJ1-5 and V is TRBV24-1; a weak D match, TRBD1 (5 bases). This CDR3 is 14 amino acids long. Germline V gene data show CDR1 as KGHDR and CDR2 as SFDVKD. The V end was cut by 4 bases, the J end by 6 bases, with 12 bases between. CDR3 protein: CATSENQGVQPQHF. Written as DNA, the CDR3 is TGTGCCACCAGTGAAAACCAGGGCGTTCAGCCCCAGCATTTT.

V usage is TRBV6-5 and J usage is TRBJ1-6, with TRBD1 identical over 8 bases. Looked up from germline, CDR1 is MNHEY and CDR2 is SVGAGI. The V and J ends lost 4 bases and 3 bases, in that order; junction bases with no gene match: 2. The CDR3 has 15 residues. The CDR3 DNA sequence: TGTGCCAGCAGTTCAGGGGGCGGCTATAATTCACCCCTCCACTTT. Its protein is CASSSGGGYNSPLHF.

This chain connects TRBV3-1 (or the pseudogene TRBV3-2) to TRBJ1-5; D remains ambiguous. Per the germline V gene, CDR1 is LGHDT and CDR2 is YNNKEL (reference sequence). Between the trimmed V and J ends, which lost 2 bases and 9 bases, there was a span of 17 bases. This CDR3 has 15 amino acids. The CDR3 loop is CASSQNYGGRLPQHF. In nucleotides, the CDR3 is TGTGCCAGCAGCCAAAATTATGGAGGCAGGCTGCCCCAGCATTTT.

The chain carries TRBV11-2 and TRBJ1-1, with D hard to call. Trimming cost V 5 bases and J 7 bases, with 20 bases left between them. Germline V gene lookup returns CDR1 SGHAT and CDR2 FQNNGV. The CDR3 has 15 amino acids. In DNA form, the CDR3 reads TGTGCCAGCAGCCCCCCTTCTTCGAAAGAGCGTGAAGCTTTCTTT. Protein sequence: CASSPPSSKEREAFF. The full variable domain, rest sourced from reference TRBV11-2 and TRBJ1-1, is EAGVAQSPRYKIIEKRQSVAFWCNPISGHATLYWYQQILGQGPKLLIQFQNNGVVDDSQLPKDRFSAERLKGVDSTLKIQPAKLEDSAVYLCASSPPSSKEREAFFGQGTRLTVV.

This clone was detected only once. This rearrangement joins TRBV29-1 to TRBJ1-2, with a weak D call TRBD1 (6 bases). CDR1 and CDR2 from the germline V gene are SQVTM and ANQGSEA. The CDR3 loop spans 13 amino acids. V was cut by 5 bases and J by 0 bases, with 10 bases left in between. CDR3 coding DNA: TGCAGCGTTAGACAGGCAGCTAACTATGGCTACACCTTC. Amino acid sequence: CSVRQAANYGYTF.